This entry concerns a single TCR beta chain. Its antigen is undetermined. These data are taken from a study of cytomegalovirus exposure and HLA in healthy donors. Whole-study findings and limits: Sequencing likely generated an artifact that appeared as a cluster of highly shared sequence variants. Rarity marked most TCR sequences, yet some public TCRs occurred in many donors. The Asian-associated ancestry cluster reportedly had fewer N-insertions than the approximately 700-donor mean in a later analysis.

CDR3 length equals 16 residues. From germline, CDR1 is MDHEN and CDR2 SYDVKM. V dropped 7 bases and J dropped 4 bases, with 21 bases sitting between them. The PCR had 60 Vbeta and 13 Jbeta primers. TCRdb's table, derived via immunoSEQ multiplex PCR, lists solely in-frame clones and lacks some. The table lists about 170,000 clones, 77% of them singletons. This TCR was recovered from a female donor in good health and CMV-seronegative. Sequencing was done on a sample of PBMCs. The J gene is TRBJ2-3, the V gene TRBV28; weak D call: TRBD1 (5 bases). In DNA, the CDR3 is TGTGCCAGCACAAGGGGTGGCGGTTATGGGGCAGATACGCAGTATTTT. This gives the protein CASTRGGGYGADTQYF.